This passage covers 20 T cell receptor beta chains from one sample sequenced in a study of T cells after posttransplantation cyclophosphamide (TCRdb year 2016). The treatment or condition label on this specimen signifies: high-dose cyclophosphamide on days +3 and +4 as single-agent GVHD prophylaxis. Patients in the PTCy group got busulfan and fludarabine conditioning, a marrow graft from a related or unrelated donor, and cyclophosphamide on days +3 and +4. Receptors were amplified or captured by the immunoSEQ multiplex PCR assay. TCRdb took this table from immuneACCESS and kept in-frame rearrangements with V and J called. Such tables lack part of the clones; where checked against another copy, unresolved V genes explain under half of the gap, and the rest is unexplained. The sample includes 300 or so clones, with approximately 52% observed a single time. The ten top clones hold 40% of the sample.

This material consisted of CD8+ T cells sorted from blood, taken more than 220 days after allogeneic stem cell transplant with posttransplant cyclophosphamide. These receptors were taken from a female patient over 55 who received an allogeneic stem cell transplant from an unrelated donor, was CMV-positive, and had acute GVHD only. Post transplant, some T cells may arise from the graft donor.

This clone qualifies as hyperexpanded. This CDR3 reads CASSSTGGYYYGYTF. CDR3 coding DNA: TGTGCCAGCAGTTCGACAGGGGGCTATTACTATGGCTACACCTTC. The rearrangement uses TRBV28 and TRBJ1-2; 10 bases are shared with TRBD1. V lost 4 bases and J lost 3; bases outside the gene matches: 5. Per germline, CDR1 MDHEN and CDR2 SYDVKM. This CDR3 region has 15 residues.

There are a few counts of this clone. J is TRBJ1-2 and V is TRBV5-1, with a possible D match to TRBD1 (5 bases). CDR1 and CDR2 (germline): SGHRS, YFSETQ. The CDR3 consists of 15 residues. Trimming pared 1 base from V and 8 bases from J, leaving 18 bases between. In nucleotides, the CDR3 is TGCGCCAGCAGCTTGAAGGACGTCGGGGGATGGGGCTACACCTTC. It translates to CASSLKDVGGWGYTF.

The chain recombines TRBV15 with TRBJ2-5; the match to TRBD1 covers 7 bases. Gene TRBJ2-7 matches the end of the DNA better, so the J call may be wrong. Germline V lookup: CDR1 LNHNV, CDR2 YYDKDF (reference sequence). The length of the CDR3 is 14 residues. The CDR3 bases are TGTGCCACTGGATCTAGGGACAGCTCCTACGAGCAGTACTTC. Translated: CATGSRDSSYEQYF.

On this clone: This probably arose from a read error, given a far larger clone one base away. This chain uses TRBV28 with TRBJ1-4, with 9 bases identical to TRBD1. The CDR3 spans 15 residues. Losses at the gene ends were 3 bases for V and 8 bases for J; bases not matched to a gene: 7. The germline V gene encodes CDR1 MDHEN and CDR2 SYDVKM. The CDR3, as DNA: TGTGCCAGCAGTTTCCTGACAGGGGGAGAGGAAAAACTGTTTTTT. This encodes CASSFLTGGEEKLFF.

The chain couples TRBV27 to TRBJ2-1; no clear D gene. The CDR3 has 13 residues. The germline V and J ends were trimmed by 6 bases and 10 bases, with 16 bases remaining between them. CDR1 is MNHEY, CDR2 SMNVEV, per germline (reference sequence). The chain's CDR3 is CASSLPRIHEQFF. Here the CDR3 DNA reads TGTGCCAGCAGCCTCCCTAGGATACACGAGCAGTTCTTC.

This rearrangement joins TRBV6-5 to TRBJ1-2, with 8 nucleotides matching TRBD1. This CDR3 has 15 amino acids. V was clipped by 4 bases and J by 10 bases; unmatched bases: 14. Germline CDR1 is MNHEY and CDR2 is SVGAGI. CDR3 nucleotides: TGTGCCAGCAGTTGGGGCCCCCGACAGGGGCAGGTCTACACCTTC. This translates into CASSWGPRQGQVYTF.

About this clone itself: Given a far larger clone just one base away, this is likely a sequencing read error. The chain employs TRBV7-3 and TRBJ1-5; no definite D call. CDR1 and CDR2 (germline): SGHTA, FQGTGA. The CDR3 covers 15 residues. CDR3 nucleotide sequence: TGTGCCAGCACCTTAAGCCCTGAGGGCAATCAGCCCCAGCATTTT. As protein: CASTLSPEGNQPQHF.

The chain recombines TRBV7-2 with TRBJ1-5, with 7 bases fitting TRBD1. The CDR3 contains 13 residues. Germline CDR1 reads SGHTA; CDR2 reads FQGNSA. J was trimmed by 6 bases and V by 10 bases; bases with no gene match: 9. CDR3 residues: CATLQGPGQPQHF. DNA for the CDR3: TGTGCCACCCTACAGGGGCCTGGTCAGCCCCAGCATTTT.

V and J are TRBV4-3 and TRBJ2-1; 7 nucleotides line up with TRBD2. V lost 4 bases, J lost 5 bases, and 11 bases stayed unmatched. This CDR3 spans 16 amino acids. Germline loops: CDR1 LGHNA, CDR2 YSLEER. CDR3 nucleotides: TGCGCCAGCAGCCGCGACGGGCTAGCGGAAAACAATGAGCAGTTCTTC. This codes for CASSRDGLAENNEQFF.

The J gene is TRBJ2-3, the V gene TRBV6-5, with 10 bases identical to TRBD2. The germline CDR1 and CDR2 sequences are MNHEY and SVGAGI. After removal of 5 bases from V and 2 bases from J, the junction contained 4 bases not matched to a gene. CDR3 length equals 15 residues. As DNA, the CDR3 is TGTGCCAGCAGTCGACTAGCGGGTGACACAGATACGCAGTATTTT. Its protein product is CASSRLAGDTDTQYF.

This chain joins TRBV28 and TRBJ2-7; perhaps TRBD1 as D (6 bases). The CDR3 has 17 residues. Germline values: CDR1 MDHEN, CDR2 SYDVKM. V was cut by 5 bases and J by 2 bases, with 22 bases left in between. The CDR3 region has the DNA TGTGCCAGCAGTCCCCTCCAGACAGGCCAGCTCCCCTACGAGCAGTACTTC. This gives the protein CASSPLQTGQLPYEQYF.

Concerning this clone itself: A far larger clone lies a single base away; this is likely a read error. The chain joins TRBV2 to TRBJ2-2, with TRBD2 as a possible D gene (5 bases). CDR1 SNHLY and CDR2 FYNNEI come from the germline V gene. The CDR3 is 12 amino acids. CDR3 nucleotide sequence: TGTGCCAGCAGGGAAGTATCCGGGGAGCTGTATTTT. Translating it yields CASREVSGELYF.

In its sample, this clone was seen a few times. V gene TRBV6-5 combines with J gene TRBJ1-1; 9 bases match TRBD1. V lost 6 bases, J lost 1 base, and 6 bases stayed unmatched. The V gene's germline CDR1 is MNHEY and CDR2 SVGAGI. CDR3 length: 15 residues. The CDR3 sequence: CASSLQGAPNTEAFF. DNA for the CDR3: TGTGCCAGCAGCCTACAGGGGGCTCCGAACACTGAAGCTTTCTTT.

This clone showed up just a few times. The V gene is TRBV7-3, the J gene TRBJ2-3; 7 nucleotides line up with TRBD1. V lost 4 bases to trimming and J lost 2 bases; unmatched junction nucleotides: 9. This CDR3 region has 16 residues. Per germline, CDR1 SGHTA and CDR2 FQGTGA. CDR3 coding DNA: TGTGCCAGCAGCTCCCCTCCGGGACAGACCACAGATACGCAGTATTTT. As protein: CASSSPPGQTTDTQYF. The full variable domain, with the rest looked up from reference TRBV7-3 and TRBJ2-3, is GAGVSQTPSNKVTEKGKYVELRCDPISGHTALYWYRQSLGQGPEFLIYFQGTGAADDSGLPNDRFFAVRPEGSVSTLKIQRTERGDSAVYLCASSSPPGQTTDTQYFGPGTRLTVL.

This clone was seen a handful of times. The rearrangement joins TRBV6-5 to TRBJ1-2, with 10 nucleotides matching TRBD1. Germline V gives CDR1 MNHEY, CDR2 SVGAGI. J was trimmed by 3 bases and V by 4 bases; bases with no gene match: 5. The CDR3 is made up of 15 amino acids. In DNA, the CDR3 is TGTGCCAGCAGTTCGACAGGGGGCTATTACTATGGCTACACCTTC. Translating it yields CASSSTGGYYYGYTF.

V and J are TRBV7-2 and TRBJ2-7; D is unresolved. The CDR3 sequence is 13 residues long. The germline gives CDR1 SGHTA, CDR2 FQGNSA. Trimming took 5 bases from V and 4 from J, leaving 12 bases between them. The CDR3, as DNA: TGTGCCAGCAGCGTGAATAACGCGTACGAGCAGTACTTC. Translation: CASSVNNAYEQYF.

V gene TRBV27 combines with J gene TRBJ1-2; no clear D. Germline CDR1 and CDR2: MNHEY and SMNVEV (reference sequence). The CDR3 totals 13 residues. V lost 3 bases and J lost 4, with 9 bases in between. As DNA, the CDR3 is TGTGCCAGCAGTTTCGGCGGAATCTATGGCTACACCTTC. Its translation is CASSFGGIYGYTF.

Worth noting for this clone: One junction end does not reproduce the germline sequence, and a read error may be involved. The rearrangement joins TRBV4-3 to TRBJ2-7, with TRBD2 identical over 8 bases. The CDR3 is made up of 16 amino acids. Germline CDR1 LGHNA, CDR2 YSLEER. For the CDR3, the DNA is TGCGCCAGCGGCCAGAGAGCGGGGGCAGGGACCTACGAGCAGTACTTC. It encodes CASGQRAGAGTYEQYF.

About this clone itself: At one end, the junction sequence differs from germline, possibly due to a read error. The rearrangement uses TRBV15 and TRBJ1-4; D gene uncertain. The V gene's germline CDR1 is LNHNV and CDR2 YYDKDF (reference sequence). The CDR3 is 12 residues long. The CDR3 region is CATGREDEKLSF. The DNA of the CDR3 is TGTGCCACCGGCAGAGAAGATGAAAAACTGTCTTTT.

This clone counts as hyperexpanded. The chain employs TRBV7-2 and TRBJ2-3; 7 bases align to TRBD1. Trimming cost V 4 bases and J 2 bases; bases outside gene matches: 9. Per the germline V gene, CDR1 is SGHTA and CDR2 is FQGNSA. The CDR3 runs 16 residues. The CDR3 DNA reads as TGTGCCAGCAGCTCCCCTCCGGGACAGACCACAGATACGCAGTATTTT. Amino acids: CASSSPPGQTTDTQYF.